This TCR beta chain stems from a study of blood T cells in healthy people across ages (dated by TCRdb to about 2015). Broadly, across the study: In model experiments, template switching captured roughly one uniquely barcoded TCR beta cDNA molecule for every two T cells. Age-related changes in TCR beta repertoire diversity were measured in the study by deep sequencing normalized with unique cDNA molecular identifiers. The donors were divided into four age groups: young (average around 17 years), middle-aged (about 39), aged (approximately 59) and long-lived (about 79). To avoid experimental bias, donors of different ages were randomly spread across the sequencing lanes. The study analyzed two additional independent replicas of 1 million unique cDNA reads from the same blood draw for two donors, one aged 18 to 29 and one aged 80 or older. What the study reported, not specific to this receptor: The CMV infection status of donors was not known, potentially confounding age-related changes in expanded clonotypes. Compared with the aged group, the long-lived group had more naive CD4+ T cells, fewer expanded clones and increased TCR diversity, suggesting age selection. Estimates of total diversity based on one million sequenced T cells were regarded as lower bounds and as underestimates. Bulk unsorted PBMC profiling prevented conclusive comparison of naive and antigen-experienced compartments. There was a strong correlation between observed TCR beta diversity and the percentage of naive T cells measured by flow cytometry. Observed TCR beta diversity per million T cells fell roughly linearly with age, and a significant reduction was already apparent by age roughly 40.

The donors were under 40 Caucasian individuals from Russia, aged roughly 6 to 100 years, who were systemically healthy. Each donor gave ten milliliters of peripheral blood, drawn into EDTA-treated Vacutainer tubes. Ficoll-Paque density-gradient centrifugation was used to isolate PBMCs, with at least 6.5 million per sample. Trizol reagent was used to extract total RNA from the PBMCs, yielding at least 5.5 micrograms per sample. For every donor, an aliquot of PBMCs went through flow cytometry to measure the percentages of naive CD45RAhigh/CD27high T cells. On this clonotype itself: It has no known antigen specificity. The input lacks base qualities; no much larger clone sits a single base away.

Unmatched junction bases come to 9, with V trimmed by 0 bases and J by 9 bases. Per the germline V gene, SGHRS is the CDR1 and YFSETQ is the CDR2. The CDR3 spans 15 residues, from the cysteine through the phenylalanine. The retained sequence is limited to the CDR3, 45 bases, with the frame set at the first base. The library was made by 5' RACE. Sequenced on an Illumina HiSeq 2500. A second PCR of about 6 to 11 cycles was performed with a sample-barcoded 5' primer and a J-beta primer mix. A template-switch 5' adaptor carrying 12 random nucleotides introduced a unique molecular identifier onto each TCR beta cDNA molecule. At least 2.5 million CDR3-containing paired-end reads were obtained from each sample. First-strand cDNA synthesis was performed from all RNA using the Mint cDNA synthesis kit, with priming by a TRBC-specific oligonucleotide. All cDNA was treated with uracil-DNA glycosylase and then went through a first 18-cycle PCR with the universal primers M1SS and BC2_uni_R. As for the original processing: For normalization, 1 million high-quality reads were randomly selected from each sample, with every read carrying a distinct molecular identifier. Instead of being binned into consensus sequences, reads that shared molecular identifiers were thrown out. CDR3 identification, clonotype clustering and error correction used MiTCR with a Q25 quality threshold and the strictest error-elimination algorithm. A nonparametric unseen species model using Euler transformation provided a lower-bound estimate of total TCR beta diversity. In-frame beta chains were kept once TCRdb had trimmed the public reads at Q25 with fastp and called clones with MiXCR. Each entry merges the rows of one CDR3 protein and shows their most common DNA and genes. TCRdb's processing, not the authors', yielded these V and J calls. The sample contains 600,000 to 800,000 distinct CDR3 sequences, roughly 21% of them found a single time. The ten biggest clones cover 3% to 4.5% of the sample.

The receptor was derived from a man in his 70s in good health. Source material: blood. This sequence uses TRBV5-1 and TRBJ2-1; the junction holds 7 bases that match TRBD1. The CDR3 corresponds to CASSLEIQGVSEQFF. At the DNA level, the sequence is TGCGCCAGCAGCTTGGAAATTCAGGGGGTGAGTGAGCAGTTCTTC.